This T cell receptor beta chain was recorded in a study of T cell responses to AZD1222 COVID-19 vaccine. Study-wide findings and caveats: Donors were mostly white British, more females; clonal diversity possibly underestimated. Spike as a whole was targeted by vaccine-associated CD4 TCRs, dominant at 160-218 and 743-854.

CDR1 MNHEY and CDR2 SMNVEV come from the germline V gene (reference sequence). The CDR3 is made up of 17 amino acids. Unmatched junction bases numbered 16, after V lost 5 bases and J lost 4 bases. Note on this clone: No antigen is known for it.

This table comes from immunoSEQ multiplex PCR, and its TCRdb copy is limited to in-frame clones, with some not included. The sample has roughly 120,000 clones, about 91% seen once. J is TRBJ2-7 and V is TRBV27; 8 positions match TRBD1. This TCR came from an adult in good health. The sequenced sample was peripheral blood, obtained on day 0 of AZD1222 vaccination. CDR3 region: CASSPSLPLGQVYEQYF. The CDR3 DNA reads TGTGCCAGCAGTCCATCCCTGCCACTGGGACAGGTTTACGAGCAGTACTTC.